This section outlines one T cell receptor (beta chain) sequence together with its context. Its target is unknown. V lost 0 bases to trimming and J lost 0 bases, with 12 bases between them. The CDR3 has 16 amino acids. Germline CDR1 reads SGHRS; CDR2 reads YFSETQ. These data belong to a study of T cell responses to AZD1222 COVID-19 vaccine. Clones were sequenced by immunoSEQ multiplex PCR, and TCRdb holds only the in-frame ones, with some missing. This sample yields about 84,000 clones, of which 80% to 90% are seen a single time; around an eighth belongs to the top ten. Study-wide results and limits: White British ancestry dominated among donors, who included more females, and clonal diversity was possibly underestimated.

The sequence was obtained from an adult who received the AZD1222 COVID-19 vaccine. The source material was peripheral blood, sampled 28 days after the second AZD1222 dose. The V gene is TRBV5-1, the J gene TRBJ1-2; D not certain. CDR3 in amino acids: CASSLGGQISNYGYTF. CDR3 DNA sequence: TGCGCCAGCAGCTTGGGCGGCCAGATTTCTAACTATGGCTACACCTTC.